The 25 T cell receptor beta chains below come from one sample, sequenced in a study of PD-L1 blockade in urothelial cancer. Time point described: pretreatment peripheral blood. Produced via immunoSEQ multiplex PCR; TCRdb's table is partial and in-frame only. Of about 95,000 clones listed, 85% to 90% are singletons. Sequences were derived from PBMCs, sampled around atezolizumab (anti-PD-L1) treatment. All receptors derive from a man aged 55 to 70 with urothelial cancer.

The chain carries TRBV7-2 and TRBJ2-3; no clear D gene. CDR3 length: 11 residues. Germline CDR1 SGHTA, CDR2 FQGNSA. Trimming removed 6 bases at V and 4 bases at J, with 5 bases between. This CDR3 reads CASRRADTQYF. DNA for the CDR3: TGTGCCAGCAGACGAGCAGATACGCAGTATTTT.

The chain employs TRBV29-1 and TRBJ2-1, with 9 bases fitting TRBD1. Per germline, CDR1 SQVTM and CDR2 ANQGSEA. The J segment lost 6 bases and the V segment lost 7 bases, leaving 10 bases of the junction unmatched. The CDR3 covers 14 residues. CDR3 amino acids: CSGIGTGISNEQFF. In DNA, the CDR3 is TGCAGCGGGATCGGGACAGGGATTTCCAATGAGCAGTTCTTC.

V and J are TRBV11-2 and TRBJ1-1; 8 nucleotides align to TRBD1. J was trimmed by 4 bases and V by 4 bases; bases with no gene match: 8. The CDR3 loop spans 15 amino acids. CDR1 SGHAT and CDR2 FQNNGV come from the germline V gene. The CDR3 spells CASSSIYRGTTEAFF. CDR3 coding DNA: TGTGCCAGCAGCTCGATCTACAGGGGGACCACTGAAGCTTTCTTT.

CDR3 in amino acids: CASSPRSIPTGELFF. CDR3 in DNA: TGTGCCAGCAGCCCACGGAGTATTCCCACCGGGGAGCTGTTTTTT. V is TRBV9 and J is TRBJ2-2; D gene uncertain. V lost 4 bases to trimming and J lost 4 bases, with 14 bases between them. The germline V gene encodes CDR1 SGDLS and CDR2 YYNGEE. The CDR3 is made up of 15 amino acids.

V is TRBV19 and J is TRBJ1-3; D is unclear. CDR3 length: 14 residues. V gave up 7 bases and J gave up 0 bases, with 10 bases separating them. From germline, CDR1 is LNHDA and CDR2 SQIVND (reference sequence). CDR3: CASNKDISGNTIYF. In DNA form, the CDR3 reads TGTGCCAGTAACAAAGACATCTCTGGAAACACCATATATTTT.

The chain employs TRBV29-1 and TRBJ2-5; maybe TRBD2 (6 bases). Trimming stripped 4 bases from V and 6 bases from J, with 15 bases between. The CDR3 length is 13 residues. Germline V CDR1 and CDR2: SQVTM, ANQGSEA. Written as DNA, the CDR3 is TGCAGCGTTGGCGGGGTCCCCGGTAAGACCCAGTACTTC. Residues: CSVGGVPGKTQYF.

CDR3 nucleotide sequence: TGCGCCAGCAGCCAGGACACCCTTTCGCGGAATGAAAAACTGTTTTTT. It codes for CASSQDTLSRNEKLFF. V is TRBV4-3 and J is TRBJ1-4; a weak D match, TRBD1 (5 bases). This CDR3 contains 16 residues. Trimming shortened V by 3 bases and J by 5 bases, and 16 bases separated the two germline ends. Germline V gene sequence: CDR1 LGHNA, CDR2 YSLEER.

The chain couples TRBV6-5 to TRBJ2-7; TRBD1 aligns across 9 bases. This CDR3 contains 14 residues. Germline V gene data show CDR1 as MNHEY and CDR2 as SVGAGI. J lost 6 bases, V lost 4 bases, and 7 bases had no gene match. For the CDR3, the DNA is TGTGCCAGCAGTTCCGCCGGGACAGGGTTCGAGCAGTACTTC. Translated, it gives CASSSAGTGFEQYF.

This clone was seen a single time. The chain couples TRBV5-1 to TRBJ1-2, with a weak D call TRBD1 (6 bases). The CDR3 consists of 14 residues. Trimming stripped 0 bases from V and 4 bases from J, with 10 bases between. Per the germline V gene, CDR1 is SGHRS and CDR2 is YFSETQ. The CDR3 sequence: CASSLDGQLYGYTF. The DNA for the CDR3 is TGCGCCAGCAGCTTGGATGGACAGCTCTATGGCTACACCTTC.

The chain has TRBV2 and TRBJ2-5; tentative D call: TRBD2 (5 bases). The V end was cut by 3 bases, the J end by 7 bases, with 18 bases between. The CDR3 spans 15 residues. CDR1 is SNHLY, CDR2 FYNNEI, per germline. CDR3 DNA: TGTGCCAGCAGTGACTCGCTAGCCACGAAAGGGACCCAGTACTTC. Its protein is CASSDSLATKGTQYF.

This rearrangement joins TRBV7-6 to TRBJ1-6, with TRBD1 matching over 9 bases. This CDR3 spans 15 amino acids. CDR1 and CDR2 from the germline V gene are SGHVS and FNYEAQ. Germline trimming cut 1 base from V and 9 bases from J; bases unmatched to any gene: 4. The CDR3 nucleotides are TGTGCCAGCAGCTTAGACAGGGGGCTGTCTTCACCCCTCCACTTT. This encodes CASSLDRGLSSPLHF.

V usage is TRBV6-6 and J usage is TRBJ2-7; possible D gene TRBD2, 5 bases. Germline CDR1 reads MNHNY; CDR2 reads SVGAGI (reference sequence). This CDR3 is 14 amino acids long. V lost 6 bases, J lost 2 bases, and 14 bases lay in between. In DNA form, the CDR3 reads TGTGCCAGCAGGGGGAGTCCGGGCCCCTACGAGCAGTACTTC. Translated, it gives CASRGSPGPYEQYF.

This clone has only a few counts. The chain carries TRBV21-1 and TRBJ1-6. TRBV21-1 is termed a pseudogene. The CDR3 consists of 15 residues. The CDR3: CASGRGHGGHSPLHF. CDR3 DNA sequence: TGTGCCAGCGGACGGGGCCACGGGGGACATTCACCCCTCCACTTT.

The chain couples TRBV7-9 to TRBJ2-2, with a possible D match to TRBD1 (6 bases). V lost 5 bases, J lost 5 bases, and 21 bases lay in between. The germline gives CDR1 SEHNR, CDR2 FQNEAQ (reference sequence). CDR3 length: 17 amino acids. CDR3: CASSPRTDSSVTGELFF. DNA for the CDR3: TGTGCCAGCAGCCCCAGGACAGATAGTTCCGTTACCGGGGAGCTGTTTTTT. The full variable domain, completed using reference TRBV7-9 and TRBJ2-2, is DTGVSQNPRHKITKRGQNVTFRCDPISEHNRLYWYRQTLGQGPEFLTYFQNEAQLEKSRLLSDRFSAERPKGSFSTLEIQRTEQGDSAMYLCASSPRTDSSVTGELFFGEGSRLTVL.

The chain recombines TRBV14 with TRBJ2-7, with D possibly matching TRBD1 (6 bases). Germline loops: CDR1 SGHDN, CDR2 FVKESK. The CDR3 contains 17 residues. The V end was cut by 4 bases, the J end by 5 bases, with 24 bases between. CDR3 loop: CASSPLPETGLIDEQYF. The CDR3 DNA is TGTGCCAGCAGCCCACTTCCAGAAACAGGGCTGATCGACGAGCAGTACTTC.

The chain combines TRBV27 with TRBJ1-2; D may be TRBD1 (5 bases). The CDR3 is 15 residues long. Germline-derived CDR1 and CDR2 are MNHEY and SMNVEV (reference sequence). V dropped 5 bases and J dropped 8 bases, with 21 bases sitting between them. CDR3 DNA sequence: TGTGCCAGCAGTCCGTCCGGGGGGAGGTATGGAGGCTACACCTTC. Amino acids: CASSPSGGRYGGYTF.

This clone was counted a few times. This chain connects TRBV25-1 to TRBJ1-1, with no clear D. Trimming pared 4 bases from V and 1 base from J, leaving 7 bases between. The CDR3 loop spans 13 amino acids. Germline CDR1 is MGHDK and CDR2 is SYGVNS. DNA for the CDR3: TGTGCCAGCAGTGGACAAGCGAACACTGAAGCTTTCTTT. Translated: CASSGQANTEAFF.

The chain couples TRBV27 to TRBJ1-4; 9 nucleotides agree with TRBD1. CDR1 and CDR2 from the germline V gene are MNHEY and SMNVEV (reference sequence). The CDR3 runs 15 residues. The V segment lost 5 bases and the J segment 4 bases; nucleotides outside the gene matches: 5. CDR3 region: CASSPGTGYNEKLFF. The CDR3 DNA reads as TGTGCCAGCAGTCCTGGGACAGGGTATAATGAAAAACTGTTTTTT. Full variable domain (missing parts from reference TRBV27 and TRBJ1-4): EAQVTQNPRYLITVTGKKLTVTCSQNMNHEYMSWYRQDPGLGLRQIYYSMNVEVTDKGDVPEGYKVSRKEKRNFPLILESPSPNQTSLYFCASSPGTGYNEKLFFGSGTQLSVL.

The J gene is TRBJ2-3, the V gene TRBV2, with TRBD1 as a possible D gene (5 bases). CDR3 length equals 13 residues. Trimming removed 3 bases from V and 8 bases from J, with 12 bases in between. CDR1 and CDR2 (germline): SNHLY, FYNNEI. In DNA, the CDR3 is TGTGCCAGCAGTGACAGGGTGGACGGTACGCAGTATTTT. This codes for CASSDRVDGTQYF.

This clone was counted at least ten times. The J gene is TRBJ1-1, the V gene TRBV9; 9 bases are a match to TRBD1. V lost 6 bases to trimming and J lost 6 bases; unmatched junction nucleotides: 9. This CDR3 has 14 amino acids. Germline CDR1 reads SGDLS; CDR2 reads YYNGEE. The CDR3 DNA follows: TGTGCCAGCACGAGGGGACAGGGTCTTTCTGAAGCTTTCTTT. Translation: CASTRGQGLSEAFF.

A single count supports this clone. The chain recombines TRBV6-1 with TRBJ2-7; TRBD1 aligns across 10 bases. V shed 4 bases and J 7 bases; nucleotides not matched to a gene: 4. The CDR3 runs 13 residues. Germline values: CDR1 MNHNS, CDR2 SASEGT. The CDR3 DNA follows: TGTGCCAGCAGTGGAGGACAGGGGGAGGAGCAGTACTTC. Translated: CASSGGQGEEQYF.

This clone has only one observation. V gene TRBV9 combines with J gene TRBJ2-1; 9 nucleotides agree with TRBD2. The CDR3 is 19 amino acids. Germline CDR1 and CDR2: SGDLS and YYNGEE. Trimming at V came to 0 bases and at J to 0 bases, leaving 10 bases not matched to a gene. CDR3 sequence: CASSVGPLAGTSSYNEQFF. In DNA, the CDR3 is TGTGCCAGCAGCGTAGGCCCCCTAGCGGGAACGAGCTCCTACAATGAGCAGTTCTTC.

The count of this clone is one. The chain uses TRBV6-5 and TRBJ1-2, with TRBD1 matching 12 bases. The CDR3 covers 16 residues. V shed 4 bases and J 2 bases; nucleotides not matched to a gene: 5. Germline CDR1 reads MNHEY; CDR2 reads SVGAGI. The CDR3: CASSSPGQGANYGYTF. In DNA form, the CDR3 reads TGTGCCAGCAGTTCCCCGGGACAGGGGGCGAACTATGGCTACACCTTC.

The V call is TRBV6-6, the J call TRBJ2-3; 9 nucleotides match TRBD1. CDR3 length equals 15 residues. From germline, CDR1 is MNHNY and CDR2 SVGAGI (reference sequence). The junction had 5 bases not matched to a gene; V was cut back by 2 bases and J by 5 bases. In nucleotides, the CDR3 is TGTGCCAGCAGTTACCCGGGACAGGGAAGAGATACGCAGTATTTT. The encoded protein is CASSYPGQGRDTQYF.

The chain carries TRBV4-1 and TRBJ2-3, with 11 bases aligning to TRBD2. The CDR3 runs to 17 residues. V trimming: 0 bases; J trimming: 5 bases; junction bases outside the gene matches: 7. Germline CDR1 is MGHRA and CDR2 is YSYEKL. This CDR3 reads CASSQDLLAGGQDTQYF. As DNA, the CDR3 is TGCGCCAGCAGCCAAGATCTATTAGCGGGAGGGCAAGATACGCAGTATTTT.